This passage covers 4 T cell receptor beta chains from one sample sequenced in a study of human T cells and chemical hapten exposure. Each CDR3 protein gets one entry after TCRdb re-called the RACE reads with MiXCR. The sample contains around 33,000 distinct CDR3 sequences, roughly an eighth of which appear only once. The sample's time point: pre-sensitization, week 0. Indicated treatment: therapeutic diphenylcyclopropenone sensitization with weekly scalp DPC. Unfractionated whole blood served as the source for total RNA extraction. Source: whole blood, taken in connection with sensitization to the hapten diphenylcyclopropenone (DPC). Receptors were obtained from a woman in her forties with alopecia areata. Some clones in this sample may be carry-over from other donors' samples.

Ten or more counts support this clonotype. The rearrangement uses TRBV20-1 and TRBJ2-7; the match to TRBD1 covers 11 bases. Trimming at V came to 8 bases and at J to 5 bases, leaving 8 bases not matched to a gene. CDR3 length: 13 amino acids. Germline CDR1 DFQATT, CDR2 SNEGSKA (reference sequence). The CDR3 region is CSFPGQGDHEQYF. CDR3 coding DNA: TGCAGTTTTCCGGGACAGGGGGACCACGAGCAGTACTTC.

This clonotype was observed many times. V and J are TRBV28 and TRBJ2-7, with D perhaps TRBD2 (6 bases). The V gene lost 3 bases and the J gene lost 6 bases, with 9 bases spanning the gap. Germline V gene lookup returns CDR1 MDHEN and CDR2 SYDVKM. The CDR3 extends over 12 amino acids. The CDR3 coding sequence is TGTGCCAGCAGTTTTATGGGGGGCGAGCAGTACTTC. The encoded protein is CASSFMGGEQYF.

This clonotype was picked up a small number of times. J is TRBJ2-7 and V is TRBV7-8, with 7 bases identical to TRBD1. The CDR3 is made up of 15 amino acids. Germline loops: CDR1 SGHVS, CDR2 FQNEAQ. Unmatched junction bases numbered 6, after V lost 1 base and J lost 3 bases. CDR3 loop: CASSLEGAANYEQYF. The DNA of the CDR3 is TGTGCCAGCAGCTTAGAGGGGGCCGCTAACTACGAGCAGTACTTC.

This clonotype is judged medium-sized. The V and J genes are TRBV23-1 and TRBJ2-4; 8 bases align to TRBD1. TRBV23-1 is identified as an open reading frame with a role that is uncertain. V lost 0 bases to trimming and J lost 3 bases; unmatched junction nucleotides: 16. The CDR3 extends over 20 amino acids. As DNA, the CDR3 is TGCGCCAGCAGTCAATCCGTGACAGGGGAGGTTGAAGTTGGCAAAAACATTCAGTACTTC. Its protein is CASSQSVTGEVEVGKNIQYF.